The rows below give T cell receptor beta chains drawn from one sample of a study of blood T cell repertoires in COVID-19. Sequencing was performed with immunoSEQ multiplex PCR; in TCRdb, only in-frame clones are kept and a portion is missing. The sample yields 350,000 to 450,000 clones, around nine tenths seen once. Source material: PBMCs or T cells enriched from blood (not recorded which). Receptor source: a woman aged 18 to 35 who had been exposed to COVID-19. Both conserved end residues are trimmed from each CDR3. Each record gives: V gene, D gene, CDR3 protein. The D gene is left open where the match is weak.

TRBV4-3,TRBD1,ASSQGTGGFGNTIY
TRBV7-6,TRBD2,ASSLIAGVGEQY
TRBV18,NA,ASSIGWAKSGNTIY
TRBV2,TRBD2,ASRGLAASYEQY
TRBV5-4,NA,ASSLTWDLDNEQF
TRBV2,NA,ASSVEQVLVALH
TRBV7-9,TRBD1,ASTRGGLDNTEAF
TRBV25-1,TRBD1,ASRGTGSPYEQY
TRBV15,NA,ATSRGTVWGYT
TRBV5-1,TRBD1,ASSVRGSNTGELF
TRBV24-1,NA,ATSDSDPSRWHGYT
TRBV19,NA,ASSFFQGNTGELF
TRBV3-1/TRBV3-2,NA,ASSLSEGSNQPQH
TRBV7-6,TRBD1,ASSWGQGARNEQF
TRBV18,NA,ASSPGQASNYGYT
TRBV12-3/TRBV12-4,NA,ASSSSAANQQY
TRBV9,TRBD2,ASSPTSGTIYEQY
TRBV7-6,NA,ASSLSYPGQGSPLH
TRBV10-3,NA,AISESTGGKSPHQPQH
TRBV28,NA,ASSSWEQGNSGEQY
TRBV4-1,NA,ASSQDSGPGTEAF
TRBV4-3,TRBD2,ASSQDQAGTSLLRGTGELF
TRBV3-1/TRBV3-2,TRBD1,ASSQVMPGQGNQPQH
TRBV7-9,TRBD2,ASSSDWTSGSLVETQY
TRBV4-2,NA,ASSQGGNSYNSPLH
TRBV2,NA,ASNLGLAGQWEQY
TRBV6-5,NA,ASSRHRDTEAF
TRBV4-2,TRBD2,ASSQPLAGGTYEQY
TRBV10-3,NA,AIRDSTNTEAF
TRBV7-9,TRBD1,ASSSIGTARDEQF
TRBV28,TRBD1,ASSFEGTGGFYEQY
TRBV7-9,NA,ASSAGGGYEQY
TRBV6-2/TRBV6-3,NA,ASSYRRGPDEQY
TRBV4-2,NA,ASSQESTGLANQPQH
TRBV18,NA,ASSRTAYEQY
TRBV28,NA,ASRASNQPQH
TRBV18,NA,ASSPNLVSVGTDTQY
TRBV6-1,NA,ASSEGVALNSPLH
TRBV7-2,TRBD1,ASSPTGGLYNEQF
TRBV4-1,NA,ASSHREDSYNEQF
TRBV4-1,TRBD1,ASSQGDSSYEQY
TRBV19,NA,ASSITENSPLH
TRBV11-2,NA,ASSLGGRTPGAEAF
TRBV18,NA,ASSLHRMSTNEKLF
TRBV28,NA,ASSWGLGGGTDTQY
TRBV7-2,NA,ASSLQGQGGYGYT
TRBV7-3,NA,ASSLTGLPTYNEQF
TRBV6-5,NA,ASSYHQKGWDEQY